These T cell receptor beta chains were read from a single sample in a study of PD-1 blockade in classical Hodgkin lymphoma. Data came from immunoSEQ multiplex PCR; TCRdb stores just in-frame clones and leaves some out. The data show about 100,000 clones, about 89% seen once. Sequenced material: peripheral blood mononuclear cells (PBMCs), taken before the second cycle of nivolumab. Receptors originate from a human donor with classical Hodgkin lymphoma. The CDR3 runs from the conserved cysteine through the conserved F or W. D genes are given only for firm matches. Clone size is shown for a subset of rows, as once, few, many or a class of expanded clone.

J gene,D gene,V gene,clone size,CDR3 DNA,CDR3 protein
TRBJ2-1,TRBD1,TRBV10-2,-,TGCGCCAGCAAGACAGGGGGAAACAATGAGCAGTTCTTC,CASKTGGNNEQFF
TRBJ1-2,-,TRBV5-1,many,TGCGCCAGCAGCTTGGTAGGTGACAGTGGCTACACCTTC,CASSLVGDSGYTF
TRBJ1-3,TRBD1,TRBV6-1,-,TGTGCCAGCAGTGAAGCTCATGACAGGGGCTCTGGAAACACCATATATTTT,CASSEAHDRGSGNTIYF
TRBJ2-3,-,TRBV12-5,-,TGTGCTAGTGGTCCCCGGATCACAGATACGCAGTATTTT,CASGPRITDTQYF
TRBJ1-2,TRBD1,TRBV11-2,-,TGTGCCAGCAGCTTAGTTGCAGGGGGCGACTATGGCTACACCTTC,CASSLVAGGDYGYTF
TRBJ2-3,-,TRBV7-2,-,TGTGCCAGCAGCTTAGCGGGCTTAAGAGGGATGGCTAGCACAGATACGCAGTATTTT,CASSLAGLRGMASTDTQYF
TRBJ1-6,-,TRBV7-8,once,TGTGCCAGCAGCTTAGCAGGGGAAAATTCACCCCTCCACTTT,CASSLAGENSPLHF
TRBJ2-7,-,TRBV19,-,TGTGCCACACAAACAGAAACCTACGAGCAGTACTTC,CATQTETYEQYF
TRBJ1-6,-,TRBV7-2,-,TGTGCCAGCAGCTTGGACAGCCCGATGAATTCACCCCTCCACTTT,CASSLDSPMNSPLHF
TRBJ1-2,-,TRBV7-9,-,TGTGCCAGCAGCTTAACGTCCGACTATGGCTACACCTTC,CASSLTSDYGYTF
TRBJ1-4,-,TRBV19,-,TGTGCCAGTAAATCGGACAGTTTGTGGCGTGTAAATGAAAAACTGTTTTTT,CASKSDSLWRVNEKLFF
TRBJ2-7,TRBD1,TRBV6-5,once,TGTGCCAGCAGTCGCCCACAGGGGCAACCCTACGAGCAGTACTTC,CASSRPQGQPYEQYF
TRBJ2-7,-,TRBV28,-,TGTGCCAGCAGGGGGGACACCTACGAGCAGTACTTC,CASRGDTYEQYF
TRBJ2-7,-,TRBV10-2,-,TGCGCCAGCCGGCCGGGACTCGATTCCTACGAGCAGTACTTC,CASRPGLDSYEQYF
TRBJ1-4,TRBD1,TRBV28,-,TGTGCCAGCAGACAAACCCCGGGACAGGTTAATGAAAAACTGTTTTTT,CASRQTPGQVNEKLFF
TRBJ2-7,TRBD1,TRBV7-9,-,TGTGCCAGCAGCTTAGACCGGGACAGCTCCTACGAGCAGTACTTC,CASSLDRDSSYEQYF
TRBJ2-7,-,TRBV2,-,TGTGCCAGCAGTGAGGTTCTGGGCTCCTACGAGCAGTACTTC,CASSEVLGSYEQYF
TRBJ2-3,-,TRBV5-6,-,TGTGCCAGCAGCGAACTAGGGGATACGCAGTATTTT,CASSELGDTQYF
TRBJ1-1,-,TRBV5-6,-,TGTGCCAGCAGCTTGGGGGACACCCCAGAGGCTTTCTTT,CASSLGDTPEAFF
TRBJ2-2,-,TRBV10-3,-,TGTGCCACCGAGCCGGGACTGGGCACCGGGGAGCTGTTTTTT,CATEPGLGTGELFF
TRBJ1-6,TRBD1,TRBV19,-,TGTGCCAGTAGCCAGATGACAGGGAACTATAATTCACCCCTCCACTTT,CASSQMTGNYNSPLHF
TRBJ2-3,TRBD2,TRBV10-3,-,TGTGCCATCAGTGAGTCGTACAGAGCGGGGGGCAGCACAGATACGCAGTATTTT,CAISESYRAGGSTDTQYF
TRBJ1-5,-,TRBV30,-,TGTGCCTGGGGAGGAGAGGGGCACCCCAATCAGCCCCAGCATTTT,CAWGGEGHPNQPQHF
TRBJ2-6,-,TRBV15,-,TGTGCCACCAGCAGAGAGCAGGGTTCTGGGGCCAACGTCCTGACTTTC,CATSREQGSGANVLTF
TRBJ2-2,TRBD1,TRBV6-1,-,TGTGCCAGCAGTACCGCGACAGGGGTCACCGGGGAGCTGTTTTTT,CASSTATGVTGELFF
TRBJ2-1,-,TRBV27,once,TGTGCCAGTACCAGGTCCTTGGGGTCCTACAATGAGCAGTTCTTC,CASTRSLGSYNEQFF
TRBJ2-2,TRBD2,TRBV19,-,TGTGCCAGTAATTCAGCGGGGGGGACCGGGGAGCTGTTTTTT,CASNSAGGTGELFF
TRBJ1-5,-,TRBV30,-,TGTGCCTGGAGTGGGGAAAATAGCAATCAGCCCCAGCATTTT,CAWSGENSNQPQHF